This is a list of T cell receptor beta chains from one sample in a study of T cell responses to AZD1222 COVID-19 vaccine. The protocol was immunoSEQ multiplex PCR, while the TCRdb copy is restricted to in-frame clones and leaves out a portion. The sample includes 99,000 or so clones, around nine tenths of them seen just once. Sequencing was performed on peripheral blood, taken on day 0 of AZD1222 vaccination. Receptors were obtained from an adult in good health. The CDR3 runs from the conserved cysteine through the conserved F or W. A D gene is named only where the DNA matches it firmly.

D | J | V | DNA | CDR3
TRBD2 | TRBJ2-1 | TRBV14 | TGTGCCAGCAGCCAAGAGGTCGGGAGGAGCCTCTCCTACAATGAGCAGTTCTTC | CASSQEVGRSLSYNEQFF
- | TRBJ1-3 | TRBV4-2 | TGTGCCAGCAGCCAAGAAGGGGAACTCGTAAACACCATATATTTT | CASSQEGELVNTIYF
- | TRBJ2-7 | TRBV18 | TGTGCCAGCTCACCTAAGAACTACGAGCAGTACTTC | CASSPKNYEQYF
- | TRBJ1-2 | TRBV6-1 | TGTGCCAGCAGTGAAGGGGGAGGGACCGTCTATGGCTACACCTTC | CASSEGGGTVYGYTF
- | TRBJ1-5 | TRBV5-1 | TGCGCCAGCAGCTTGGCTGCCGGATCCCTCCAGCATTTT | CASSLAAGSLQHF
- | TRBJ1-6 | TRBV2 | TGTGCCAGCACTCCCCGTGTTTCACCCCTCCACTTT | CASTPRVSPLHF
TRBD2 | TRBJ2-7 | TRBV3-1/TRBV3-2 | TGTGCCAGCAGCAAAAGCGTAGCGGGGCTCTCCTACGAGCAGTACTTC | CASSKSVAGLSYEQYF
TRBD1 | TRBJ1-2 | TRBV3-1/TRBV3-2 | TGTGCCAGCAGCGCCCGGGACAGAGCCAACTATGGCTACACCTTC | CASSARDRANYGYTF
TRBD1 | TRBJ1-6 | TRBV4-1 | TGCGCCAGCAGCCCTCTCTCCGGGACAGCAAATTCACCCCTCCACTTT | CASSPLSGTANSPLHF
- | TRBJ1-3 | TRBV4-1 | TGCGCCAGCAGCCAACAAGTTCTGGGGCCCGCCGGAAACACCATATATTTT | CASSQQVLGPAGNTIYF
- | TRBJ2-5 | TRBV4-2 | TGTGCCAGCAGCCGGGGCTTGTCTTCAGAGACCCAGTACTTC | CASSRGLSSETQYF
TRBD1 | TRBJ1-1 | TRBV4-2 | TGTGCCAGCAGCCAGGCCGGGACAGGGGACACTGAAGCTTTCTTT | CASSQAGTGDTEAFF